One and the same sample provided the 21 T cell receptor beta chains below, sequenced in a study of monozygotic twins with inflammatory bowel disease. TCRdb re-analyzed the 5' RACE reads; it lists each CDR3 protein once, without DNA. The sample table includes around 410,000 distinct CDR3 sequences. The specimen sequenced was blood. Every receptor here comes from a human donor with ulcerative colitis or Crohn's disease, or a healthy co-twin of an affected twin (not recorded which).

V gene TRBV24-1 combines with J gene TRBJ2-5; there is no DNA to check the TCRdb D call of TRBD1. The CDR3 totals 15 residues. Germline V gives CDR1 KGHDR, CDR2 SFDVKD. The CDR3 is CATSDSTARRETQYF.

The chain joins TRBV19 to TRBJ1-2. The CDR3 has 14 residues. Germline V gene sequence: CDR1 LNHDA, CDR2 SQIVND (reference sequence). CDR3 protein: CASSRNRLPYGYTF. Full variable domain (remainder filled in from reference TRBV19 and TRBJ1-2): DGGITQSPKYLFRKEGQNVTLSCEQNLNHDAMYWYRQDPGQGLRLIYYSQIVNDFQKGDIAEGYSVSREKKESFPLTVTSAQKNPTAFYLCASSRNRLPYGYTFGSGTRLTVV.

The V gene is TRBV5-1, the J gene TRBJ2-7; TCRdb returns TRBD1, unconfirmable since there is no DNA. The CDR3 has 15 amino acids. From germline, CDR1 is SGHRS and CDR2 YFSETQ. CDR3 residues: CVSRRDRGLRREQYF.

This rearrangement joins TRBV28 to TRBJ2-5; the D gene TCRdb calls, TRBD1, cannot be checked with no DNA. From germline, CDR1 is MDHEN and CDR2 SYDVKM. The CDR3 is made up of 13 amino acids. This CDR3 reads CASRDRGTETQYF.

The rearrangement joins TRBV2 to TRBJ2-1; no DNA is available, so the TRBD2 call from TCRdb remains unchecked. CDR1 SNHLY and CDR2 FYNNEI come from the germline V gene. This CDR3 has 15 amino acids. The CDR3 spells CASNPLAGGGNEQFF.

CDR3 loop: CASSPAELNQPQHF. This chain joins TRBV3-1 and TRBJ1-5. The CDR3 spans 14 residues. The germline CDR1 and CDR2 sequences are LGHDT and YNNKEL (reference sequence).

V is TRBV11-2 and J is TRBJ1-2. CDR1 SGHAT and CDR2 FQNNGV come from the germline V gene. This CDR3 has 13 amino acids. CDR3 loop: CASSLVGTYGYTF.

V is TRBV9 and J is TRBJ1-1; TCRdb outputs TRBD1, but without DNA this stays unchecked. The germline V gene encodes CDR1 SGDLS and CDR2 YYNGEE. The CDR3 extends over 14 amino acids. The CDR3 here is CASSVGGGPAEAFF.

V gene TRBV5-1 combines with J gene TRBJ2-7; checking the TCRdb D call of TRBD1 is not possible without DNA. The CDR3 covers 16 residues. The germline V gene has CDR1 SGHRS and CDR2 YFSETQ. The CDR3 is CASSPSLAGGIYEQYF.

V and J are TRBV5-1 and TRBJ2-7; no DNA is available, so the TRBD1 call from TCRdb remains unchecked. The CDR3 is 13 amino acids. Germline values: CDR1 SGHRS, CDR2 YFSETQ. The CDR3 spells CASRPGTGSEQYF. The entire variable domain, with the rest obtained from reference TRBV5-1 and TRBJ2-7, is as follows: KAGVTQTPRYLIKTRGQQVTLSCSPISGHRSVSWYQQTPGQGLQFLFEYFSETQRNKGNFPGRFSGRQFSNSRSEMNVSTLELGDSALYLCASRPGTGSEQYFGPGTRLTVT.

V and J are TRBV5-1 and TRBJ2-2; TCRdb reports TRBD1, a call that lacks DNA to check it against. Germline V lookup: CDR1 SGHRS, CDR2 YFSETQ. This CDR3 comprises 15 residues. Here the CDR3 reads CASSLMTGGNRELFF.

This CDR3 is CASSPGLVSGRELFF. The chain has TRBV12-3 or TRBV12-4 and TRBJ2-2; TCRdb gives TRBD2 as the D gene, but with no DNA this cannot be confirmed. This CDR3 contains 15 residues.

The chain couples TRBV5-1 to TRBJ2-1; TCRdb indicates TRBD2, and absent DNA this call remains unverified. CDR3 length equals 19 residues. Germline CDR1 is SGHRS and CDR2 is YFSETQ. The CDR3 reads CASSLESSGAWGPYNEQFF.

The chain carries TRBV18 and TRBJ2-7; TCRdb's D call of TRBD1 is untestable without DNA. Germline CDR1 KGHSH, CDR2 LQKENI. This CDR3 comprises 17 residues. CDR3 region: CASSPLEGAAFSYEQYF.

The chain carries TRBV7-2 and TRBJ1-5. Germline V gene sequence: CDR1 SGHTA, CDR2 FQGNSA. The CDR3 is 14 residues long. The CDR3 reads CASSLAYSNQPQHF.

The chain is built from TRBV28 and TRBJ2-2; TCRdb names TRBD2, which stays unverified in the absence of DNA. The CDR3 is made up of 20 amino acids. Per germline, CDR1 MDHEN and CDR2 SYDVKM. CDR3 sequence: CASSLPPWGSGSKVTGELFF.

The rearrangement uses TRBV6-1 and TRBJ2-1; TCRdb's D gene call, TRBD2, goes unchecked for lack of DNA. The germline V gene has CDR1 MNHNS and CDR2 SASEGT. This CDR3 has 14 residues. CDR3 protein: CASRRAGSYNEQFF.

J is TRBJ2-5 and V is TRBV2; TCRdb gives TRBD1 as the D gene, but with no DNA this cannot be confirmed. The CDR3 covers 14 residues. The V gene's germline CDR1 is SNHLY and CDR2 FYNNEI. The CDR3 is CASNQLGRGETQYF.

V gene TRBV7-9 combines with J gene TRBJ1-2; TCRdb's D call, TRBD1, is unchecked because there is no DNA. There are 17 residues in the CDR3. Germline values: CDR1 SEHNR, CDR2 FQNEAQ (reference sequence). The CDR3 is CASSLSGLGGLFDGYTF.

The chain combines TRBV10-3 with TRBJ2-3; TCRdb selects TRBD2, and the lack of DNA leaves this call unchecked. The CDR3 consists of 15 residues. Germline-derived CDR1 and CDR2 are ENHRY and SYGVKD. The CDR3 protein is CAISPSGQSTDTQYF.

The chain carries TRBV20-1 and TRBJ1-4; TCRdb designates TRBD1, a call that cannot be tested without DNA. Per germline, CDR1 DFQATT and CDR2 SNEGSKA (reference sequence). The CDR3 has 12 residues. CDR3 sequence: CSAGQGGEKLFF.